Following are 2 T cell receptor beta chains from one sample sequenced in a study of shared clonotypes between healthy human individuals. Here immunoSEQ multiplex PCR was the method, and the copy in TCRdb shows in-frame clones only, minus some. The data hold around 1 million clones, with approximately 80% observed a single time. The sample comprised memory CD4+ T cells sorted from blood. Subset of the sample: CD45RA-negative fraction. The receptors were gathered from a man in his late teens or twenties in good health.

The rearrangement links TRBV5-4 to TRBJ2-7; 9 positions agree with TRBD1. Germline lookup yields CDR1 SGHNT and CDR2 YYREEE (reference sequence). The CDR3 sequence is 15 residues long. J was trimmed by 2 bases and V by 4 bases; bases with no gene match: 7. In nucleotides, the CDR3 is TGTGCCAGCAGCCGCGCGGGACAGGGAACCTACGAGCAGTACTTC. Its translation: CASSRAGQGTYEQYF.

V gene TRBV6-1 combines with J gene TRBJ2-3; possibly TRBD2 for D (5 bases). Germline V lookup: CDR1 MNHNS, CDR2 SASEGT. V lost 7 bases and J lost 4, with 15 bases in between. The length of the CDR3 is 14 residues. The CDR3 coding sequence is TGTGCCAGCAAAACTAGTGAGCTGTCAGATACGCAGTATTTT. Its translation is CASKTSELSDTQYF.